The text below deals with one T cell receptor beta chain. Original analysis: Amplifying reference gene primers gave estimates of nucleated cell counts. Libraries were prepared by immunoSEQ multiplex PCR; TCRdb keeps only in-frame clonotypes and omits some of them. V, J and clone size reflect that table, while D and trimming were determined from the DNA. The sample includes 150,000 to 200,000 clones, roughly four fifths seen only once; the top ten take around 6.5%. Looked up from germline, CDR1 is SGHRS and CDR2 is YFSETQ. The CDR3 totals 11 residues. Trimming shortened V by 5 bases and J by 3 bases, and 5 bases separated the two germline ends. The entry originates in a study of blood T cell repertoires in COVID-19. Overall study: Sites in the United States, Italy and Spain provided acute and convalescent COVID-19 samples. From T cells, B-cell-depleted T cells, or PBMCs came the material, which was cDNA or gDNA.

The sample taken for sequencing was peripheral blood. The sequence was collected from a woman aged 40-49 years with acute or convalescent COVID-19. The V and J genes are TRBV5-1 and TRBJ1-1, with no clear D. CDR3 sequence (DNA): TGCGCCAGCAGACATTACACTGAAGCTTTCTTT. As protein: CASRHYTEAFF.